This T cell receptor beta chain was identified during a study of blood T cell repertoires in COVID-19. Overall study context: Samples representing acute and convalescent COVID-19 were sourced from the United States, Italy and Spain. PBMCs, B-cell-depleted T cells, or T cells provided the cDNA or gDNA that made up the material.

As handled by the study authors: Reference gene primer amplification gave nucleated cell count estimates. The repertoire was sequenced with immunoSEQ multiplex PCR; TCRdb's copy has only in-frame clones and lacks some. From that table come the V and J calls and clone size; the DNA was used to work out D and trimming. The sample has approximately 270,000 clones, roughly four fifths seen once. V was clipped by 6 bases and J by 0 bases; unmatched bases: 5. The germline V gene encodes CDR1 MNHEY and CDR2 SVGAGI. The CDR3 is 15 amino acids. Enrollment of patients from Seattle took place during active infection, with longitudinal follow-up.

The receptor was isolated from a person aged 70 to 79 with COVID-19, enrolled during active disease. The J gene is TRBJ1-3, the V gene TRBV6-5; TRBD1 aligns across 7 bases. Sequences were obtained from peripheral blood. This CDR3 reads CASSRQGDSGNTIYF. CDR3 sequence (DNA): TGTGCCAGCAGCCGACAGGGCGACTCTGGAAACACCATATATTTT.